What follows are 26 T cell receptor beta chains derived from one specimen sequenced in a study of blood T cell repertoires in COVID-19. Clones were sequenced by immunoSEQ multiplex PCR, and TCRdb holds only the in-frame ones, with some missing. The sample gives about 280,000 clones, roughly 80% of which show up once; 5% is in the top ten. Sequenced: PBMCs or T cells enriched from blood (not recorded which). The receptors were sampled from a man aged 35 to 55 who had been exposed to COVID-19.

On this clone: The junction differs from germline at one of its ends, possibly a read error. The chain is built from TRBV7-7 and TRBJ2-7, with 8 bases aligning to TRBD2. The CDR3 loop spans 16 amino acids. The germline CDR1 and CDR2 sequences are SSHAT and FNYEAQ (reference sequence). The CDR3 DNA is TGTGCTAGCAGCCCCGGGGGGGCAGGGTTCACCTACGAGCAGTACTTC. Its protein is CASSPGGAGFTYEQYF.

A single count supports this clone. The chain recombines TRBV6-1 with TRBJ2-1; weak D call: TRBD2 (6 bases). This CDR3 is built from 14 residues. V lost 2 bases and J 8 bases, leaving 13 bases between the germline ends. Looked up from germline, CDR1 is MNHNS and CDR2 is SASEGT. In nucleotides, the CDR3 is TGTGCCAGCAGTGAACGGGACTTACGGGATGAGCAGTTCTTC. Encoded protein: CASSERDLRDEQFF.

The J gene is TRBJ1-1, the V gene TRBV6-5, with D tentatively TRBD1 (6 bases). The V and J ends lost 11 bases and 3 bases respectively, with 7 bases between them. The CDR3 totals 10 residues. Germline V gene lookup returns CDR1 MNHEY and CDR2 SVGAGI. The CDR3 region has the DNA TGTGCCGCAGGGGACACTGAAGCTTTCTTT. Residues: CAAGDTEAFF.

The rearrangement links TRBV20-1 to TRBJ2-5; D is unclear. The germline V gene has CDR1 DFQATT and CDR2 SNEGSKA (reference sequence). V lost 6 bases, J lost 5 bases, and 10 bases lay in between. CDR3 size: 11 residues. As DNA, the CDR3 is TGCAGTGCCTCAGTAATTGAGACCCAGTACTTC. Translating it yields CSASVIETQYF.

J is TRBJ2-1 and V is TRBV2; D is perhaps TRBD1 (7 bases). Germline V CDR1 and CDR2: SNHLY, FYNNEI. This CDR3 contains 16 residues. Trimming shortened V by 4 bases and J by 7 bases, and 20 bases separated the two germline ends. The CDR3 protein is CASSVRRRAGQNEQFF. The DNA for the CDR3 is TGTGCCAGCAGTGTAAGAAGACGTGCGGGACAGAATGAGCAGTTCTTC.

This clone was seen just once. Other DNA sequences in the sample encode the same CDR3. This sequence joins TRBV7-3 and TRBJ2-1; 8 nucleotides agree with TRBD2. Germline V CDR1 and CDR2: SGHTA, FQGTGA. Losses at the gene ends were 6 bases for V and 4 bases for J; bases not matched to a gene: 8. The CDR3 is made up of 15 amino acids. The CDR3 coding sequence is TGTGCCAGCAGTCTCACGAGCGGGGGATACAATGAGCAGTTCTTC. Residues: CASSLTSGGYNEQFF.

The CDR3 protein is CASSIRDKETQYF. The CDR3 coding sequence is TGTGCCAGCTCAATTAGGGACAAGGAGACCCAGTACTTC. The rearrangement links TRBV18 to TRBJ2-5; TRBD1 is a possible D gene (6 bases). Trimming removed 5 bases from V and 5 bases from J, with 12 bases in between. Germline values: CDR1 KGHSH, CDR2 LQKENI. This CDR3 has 13 residues.

This clone was detected only a few times. The chain is built from TRBV10-3 and TRBJ2-1; 11 positions match TRBD2. Trimming removed 10 bases from V and 7 bases from J; junction bases left unmatched: 15. Germline V gives CDR1 ENHRY, CDR2 SYGVKD. This CDR3 region has 16 residues. CDR3 sequence: CATSRGGTSGRNEQFF. The CDR3 DNA follows: TGTGCCACCTCGAGGGGTGGGACTAGCGGACGAAATGAGCAGTTCTTC.

The V call is TRBV9, the J call TRBJ2-3; 9 bases are a match to TRBD1. From germline, CDR1 is SGDLS and CDR2 YYNGEE. The CDR3 has 16 residues. V was clipped by 3 bases and J by 2 bases; unmatched bases: 7. CDR3 nucleotide sequence: TGTGCCAGCAGCGAAGGGACAGGGCACATCACAGATACGCAGTATTTT. Residues: CASSEGTGHITDTQYF.

This chain connects TRBV11-2 to TRBJ1-3; tentatively, D is TRBD1 (6 bases). Trimming removed 6 bases at V and 3 bases at J, with 27 bases between. CDR1 SGHAT and CDR2 FQNNGV come from the germline V gene. The CDR3 runs 19 residues. The CDR3 loop reads CASSPFLPSPGVLGNTIYF. Written as DNA, the CDR3 is TGTGCCAGCAGTCCCTTTTTACCCAGCCCAGGGGTTCTTGGAAACACCATATATTTT.

This clone was picked up one time. V usage is TRBV30 and J usage is TRBJ2-3; 8 bases fit TRBD2. Germline V gene data show CDR1 as GTSNPN and CDR2 as SVGIG (reference sequence). V dropped 2 bases and J dropped 4; count of bases not matched to a gene: 14. There are 17 residues in the CDR3. CDR3 coding DNA: TGTGCCTGGAGTTCCTGGGGGGGAGCGGGAGAGTCAGATACGCAGTATTTT. The encoded protein is CAWSSWGGAGESDTQYF.

The chain links TRBV6-8 to TRBJ2-5; D is unclear. The V and J ends lost 8 bases and 2 bases respectively, with 3 bases between them. Germline V gene lookup returns CDR1 MNHGY and CDR2 SAAAGT. This CDR3 comprises 10 residues. The CDR3 sequence: CASLQETQYF. CDR3 DNA sequence: TGTGCCAGCCTGCAAGAGACCCAGTACTTC.

V usage is TRBV7-9 and J usage is TRBJ1-3; D may be TRBD1 (6 bases). The CDR3 runs 15 residues. The germline CDR1 and CDR2 sequences are SEHNR and FQNEAQ (reference sequence). V was shortened by 4 bases and J by 4 bases, with 14 bases between the two germline ends. CDR3 DNA sequence: TGTGCCAGCAGCTCAATACAGGGCCTAGGAAACACCATATATTTT. Translation gives CASSSIQGLGNTIYF.

The gene calls are TRBV4-2 and TRBJ2-3; D is uncertain. The germline V gene encodes CDR1 LGHNA and CDR2 YNFKEQ. Trimming stripped 0 bases from V and 2 bases from J, with 12 bases between. The CDR3 has 16 amino acids. The DNA of the CDR3 is TGTGCCAGCAGCCAAGAAGAGTCTAGAATCACAGATACGCAGTATTTT. This codes for CASSQEESRITDTQYF.

The chain is built from TRBV7-9 and TRBJ2-5; D ambiguous. There are 13 residues in the CDR3. Trimming stripped 5 bases from V and 2 bases from J, with 9 bases between. The germline V gene encodes CDR1 SEHNR and CDR2 FQNEAQ (reference sequence). The CDR3 sequence is CASSPRNQETQYF. CDR3 in DNA: TGTGCCAGCAGCCCGCGAAATCAAGAGACCCAGTACTTC. Using reference TRBV7-9 and TRBJ2-5 for the parts outside the CDR3, the full variable domain is DTGVSQNPRHKITKRGQNVTFRCDPISEHNRLYWYRQTLGQGPEFLTYFQNEAQLEKSRLLSDRFSAERPKGSFSTLEIQRTEQGDSAMYLCASSPRNQETQYFGPGTRLLVL.

V is TRBV10-3 and J is TRBJ1-1; TRBD1 agrees at 7 bases. Germline loops: CDR1 ENHRY, CDR2 SYGVKD. After removal of 6 bases from V and 0 bases from J, the junction contained 4 bases not matched to a gene. The CDR3 has 14 amino acids. CDR3 nucleotides: TGTGCCATCAGGAGGGGGCAGATGAACACTGAAGCTTTCTTT. Amino acid sequence: CAIRRGQMNTEAFF.

The chain combines TRBV30 with TRBJ2-1; 8 bases line up with TRBD2. CDR3 size: 13 residues. The germline CDR1 and CDR2 sequences are GTSNPN and SVGIG (reference sequence). V shed 2 bases and J 8 bases; nucleotides not matched to a gene: 5. For the CDR3, the DNA is TGTGCCTGGAGTTGGACTAGCTGGGATGAGCAGTTCTTC. It translates to CAWSWTSWDEQFF. The full variable domain, with the rest looked up from reference TRBV30 and TRBJ2-1, is SQTIHQWPATLVQPVGSPLSLECTVEGTSNPNLYWYRQAAGRGLQLLFYSVGIGQISSEVPQNLSASRPQDRQFILSSKKLLLSDSGFYLCAWSWTSWDEQFFGPGTRLTVL.

The chain employs TRBV2 and TRBJ1-3; a weak D match, TRBD1 (5 bases). The CDR3 loop spans 13 amino acids. The germline V gene has CDR1 SNHLY and CDR2 FYNNEI. Trimming took off 11 bases at V and 4 bases at J, with 15 bases between the two ends. This CDR3 reads CAAKGALGNTIYF. In DNA form, the CDR3 reads TGTGCCGCGAAAGGGGCGCTCGGAAACACCATATATTTT.

DNA for the CDR3: TGTGCCGGTTCTAGAGGCCGGGGAGAGACCCAGTACTTC. Protein: CAGSRGRGETQYF. V usage is TRBV6-5 and J usage is TRBJ2-5; tentative D call: TRBD2 (5 bases). Per the germline V gene, CDR1 is MNHEY and CDR2 is SVGAGI. Trimming left V 11 bases short and J 4 bases short, with 17 bases between. The length of the CDR3 is 13 residues.

The J gene is TRBJ2-3, the V gene TRBV29-1, with D uncertain. Germline CDR1 reads SQVTM; CDR2 reads ANQGSEA. V was cut by 5 bases and J by 1 base, with 13 bases left in between. The CDR3 spans 14 residues. The CDR3 is CSVLLPGRTDTQYF. The CDR3 DNA is TGCAGCGTTCTTTTGCCAGGCCGCACAGATACGCAGTATTTT.

The chain recombines TRBV10-3 with TRBJ1-2, with 8 bases identical to TRBD1. Germline CDR1 ENHRY, CDR2 SYGVKD. The CDR3 spans 16 residues. V trimming: 3 bases; J trimming: 2 bases; junction bases outside the gene matches: 8. CDR3 coding DNA: TGTGCCATCAGTGAAGTGGCAGGGGGCGAAAACTATGGCTACACCTTC. This translates into CAISEVAGGENYGYTF.

The chain couples TRBV6-5 to TRBJ2-7; D perhaps matches TRBD2 (6 bases). Trimming stripped 4 bases from V and 7 bases from J, with 17 bases between. The CDR3 sequence is 14 residues long. CDR1 and CDR2 from the germline V gene are MNHEY and SVGAGI. The CDR3 reads CASSLLATPVEQYF. CDR3 nucleotides: TGTGCCAGCAGTTTGCTAGCGACCCCGGTGGAGCAGTACTTC.

This chain connects TRBV6-5 to TRBJ1-2; D is unclear. The CDR3 is made up of 13 amino acids. Trimming removed 5 bases from V and 4 bases from J, with 11 bases in between. Germline values: CDR1 MNHEY, CDR2 SVGAGI. CDR3 DNA sequence: TGTGCCAGCAGTCCGAGAAATACCTATGGCTACACCTTC. Its protein is CASSPRNTYGYTF.

The chain combines TRBV3-1 (or the pseudogene TRBV3-2) with TRBJ2-7, with D maybe TRBD1 (6 bases). The ends were cut back, 0 bases at V and 6 bases at J, with 15 bases in the middle. Germline CDR1 LGHDT, CDR2 YNNKEL (reference sequence). This CDR3 has 15 residues. The CDR3 loop reads CASSQDMRGWGEQYF. The CDR3 bases are TGTGCCAGCAGCCAAGATATGAGGGGGTGGGGCGAGCAGTACTTC.

The V gene is TRBV15, the J gene TRBJ1-2, with a tentative D call TRBD1 (5 bases). Germline CDR1 reads LNHNV; CDR2 reads YYDKDF (reference sequence). Deletions cut 0 bases from V and 7 bases from J, with 9 bases between. The CDR3 contains 13 residues. In DNA, the CDR3 is TGTGCCACCAGCAGAGACAGGGTCGGTGGCTACACCTTC. It translates to CATSRDRVGGYTF.

This clone has more than one count but fewer than ten. This sequence joins TRBV5-5 and TRBJ1-6; 7 bases are a match to TRBD1. CDR1 SGHKS and CDR2 YYEKEE come from the germline V gene (reference sequence). The V and J ends lost 0 bases and 7 bases, in that order; junction bases with no gene match: 7. The CDR3 contains 16 residues. The CDR3 sequence: CASSLGTGTANSPLHF. The DNA of the CDR3 is TGTGCCAGCAGCTTGGGGACAGGAACCGCAAATTCACCCCTCCACTTT.